These 19 T cell receptor beta chains were all obtained from the same sample, sequenced in a study of blood T cells in healthy people across ages. Sample-barcoded 5' priming and a J-beta primer mix drove a second PCR of roughly 7 to 11 cycles. TCRdb independently ran MiXCR on the 5' RACE reads; one entry per CDR3 protein. The sample lists about 1.4 million distinct CDR3 sequences, roughly 64% occurring once. The sample consisted of blood. All receptors derive from a man younger than 30 in good health.

This clonotype appeared a few times. This chain uses TRBV5-1 with TRBJ2-5; D is undetermined. Near its end, the DNA agrees better with TRBJ2-7, so the J call may be wrong. The CDR3 consists of 14 residues. CDR1 is SGHRS, CDR2 YFSETQ, per germline. The CDR3 reads CASSLRLDSYEQYF. CDR3 DNA sequence: TGCGCCAGCAGCTTGCGGCTGGACTCCTACGAGCAGTACTTC.

This clonotype was counted once. The chain carries TRBV4-1 and TRBJ1-4; weak D call: TRBD1 (5 bases). With 4 bases removed from V and 8 bases from J, the gap between germline ends came to 14 bases. The CDR3 spans 14 residues. Germline V gives CDR1 MGHRA, CDR2 YSYEKL. CDR3 amino acids: CASSPPGGEEKLFF. The CDR3 DNA reads TGCGCCAGCAGCCCGCCCGGGGGGGAGGAAAAACTGTTTTTT.

This chain uses TRBV6-1 with TRBJ2-7; the match to TRBD2 covers 7 bases. Near its end, the DNA agrees better with TRBJ2-5, so the J call may be wrong. This CDR3 spans 15 amino acids. The germline gives CDR1 MNHNS, CDR2 SASEGT. CDR3 sequence (DNA): TGTGCCAGCAGTGGGACTAGGGTGAGGATGGAGACCCAGTACTTC. Encoded protein: CASSGTRVRMETQYF.

This clonotype was found a few times. The rearrangement links TRBV15 to TRBJ2-7; D ambiguous. The V gene's germline CDR1 is LNHNV and CDR2 YYDKDF (reference sequence). V was trimmed by 1 base and J by 3 bases, leaving 7 bases between them. The CDR3 is made up of 13 amino acids. The CDR3, as DNA: TGTGCCACCAGCAGAGCAGCTAACTACGAGCAGTACTTC. Encoded protein: CATSRAANYEQYF. Filled out from reference TRBV15 and TRBJ2-7, the complete variable domain reads DAMVIQNPRYQVTQFGKPVTLSCSQTLNHNVMYWYQQKSSQAPKLLFHYYDKDFNNEADTPDNFQSRRPNTSFCFLDIRSPGLGDTAMYLCATSRAANYEQYFGPGTRLTVT.

Only a few counts were recorded for this clonotype. The chain links TRBV15 to TRBJ1-4; 9 bases align to TRBD1. Germline values: CDR1 LNHNV, CDR2 YYDKDF (reference sequence). CDR3 length: 16 residues. With V trimmed by 3 bases and J by 4 bases, 6 bases remained unmatched. The CDR3 is CATSSQNRGRNEKLFF. Here the CDR3 DNA reads TGTGCCACCAGCAGCCAAAACAGGGGGCGTAATGAAAAACTGTTTTTT.

This chain uses TRBV29-1 with TRBJ2-2; possibly TRBD1 or TRBD2 for D (5 bases each). This CDR3 comprises 13 residues. Looked up from germline, CDR1 is SQVTM and CDR2 is ANQGSEA. With 3 bases removed from V and 4 bases from J, the gap between germline ends came to 9 bases. CDR3 in amino acids: CSVEGVTTGELFF. DNA of the CDR3: TGCAGCGTTGAGGGGGTAACCACCGGGGAGCTGTTTTTT.

The chain has TRBV29-1 and TRBJ1-1; weak D call: TRBD1 (6 bases). V lost 7 bases, J lost 5 bases, and 17 bases lay in between. Germline CDR1 reads SQVTM; CDR2 reads ANQGSEA. This CDR3 has 13 residues. The CDR3 sequence is CSALGGAYTEAFF. The CDR3 DNA reads TGCAGCGCCCTCGGGGGGGCGTATACTGAAGCTTTCTTT.

This clonotype was counted a few times. DNA for the CDR3: TGCAGTGCTAGAGATCGGGGTGAAGAGACCCAGTACTTC. Amino acid sequence: CSARDRGEETQYF. The chain is built from TRBV20-1 and TRBJ2-5; D is possibly TRBD2 (5 bases). Trimming removed 0 bases from V and 3 bases from J, with 8 bases in between. There are 13 residues in the CDR3. Looked up from germline, CDR1 is DFQATT and CDR2 is SNEGSKA (reference sequence).

CDR3 loop: CAISGGLDYNEQFF. The CDR3 coding sequence is TGTGCCATCAGTGGGGGACTAGACTACAATGAGCAGTTCTTC. The gene calls are TRBV10-3 and TRBJ2-1; 8 bases are shared with TRBD2. The CDR3 covers 14 residues. The germline gives CDR1 ENHRY, CDR2 SYGVKD. Germline trimming cut 4 bases from V and 3 bases from J; bases unmatched to any gene: 2.

The chain has TRBV11-2 and TRBJ2-7; maybe TRBD1 (6 bases). This CDR3 spans 13 amino acids. Germline V CDR1 and CDR2: SGHAT, FQNNGV. V dropped 1 base and J dropped 10 bases, with 14 bases sitting between them. CDR3 protein: CASSLVTGTHQYF. In DNA form, the CDR3 reads TGTGCCAGCAGCTTAGTAACAGGGACCCATCAGTACTTC. The full variable domain, completed using reference TRBV11-2 and TRBJ2-7, is EAGVAQSPRYKIIEKRQSVAFWCNPISGHATLYWYQQILGQGPKLLIQFQNNGVVDDSQLPKDRFSAERLKGVDSTLKIQPAKLEDSAVYLCASSLVTGTHQYFGPGTRLTVT.

V and J are TRBV4-2 and TRBJ2-6; D unclear. Germline assignment: CDR1 LGHNA and CDR2 YNFKEQ. The CDR3 totals 17 residues. V lost 0 bases and J lost 1, with 10 bases in between. CDR3 in DNA: TGTGCCAGCAGCCAAGAATGGGTTACATCTGGGGCCAACGTCCTGACTTTC. Amino acids: CASSQEWVTSGANVLTF.

The rearrangement links TRBV6-6 to TRBJ2-5; the match to TRBD1 covers 7 bases. The J call may be mistaken, given a closer DNA end match to TRBJ2-7. Looked up from germline, CDR1 is MNHNY and CDR2 is SVGAGI (reference sequence). This CDR3 is built from 14 residues. The CDR3 bases are TGTGCCAGCAGACCTACAGGGGAGTCGCTCGAGCAGTACTTC. It specifies CASRPTGESLEQYF.

The rearrangement uses TRBV7-9 and TRBJ2-1; D gene unclear. Germline V gives CDR1 SEHNR, CDR2 FQNEAQ (reference sequence). V was cut by 3 bases and J by 5 bases, with 11 bases left in between. The length of the CDR3 is 14 residues. This chain's CDR3 is CASSFSGSHNEQFF. CDR3 DNA sequence: TGTGCCAGCAGCTTCTCCGGGTCGCACAATGAGCAGTTCTTC.

This clonotype was counted only a few times. The chain has TRBV7-9 and TRBJ2-4, with D unclear. The CDR3 sequence is 15 residues long. CDR1 and CDR2 from the germline V gene are SEHNR and FQNEAQ (reference sequence). Deletions cut 5 bases from V and 0 bases from J, with 11 bases between. CDR3: CASSPRTIAKNIQYF. The DNA of the CDR3 is TGTGCCAGCAGCCCACGGACGATAGCCAAAAACATTCAGTACTTC.

This clonotype showed up just a few times. The chain joins TRBV29-1 to TRBJ2-1; 11 positions agree with TRBD2. This CDR3 has 16 amino acids. From germline, CDR1 is SQVTM and CDR2 ANQGSEA. With V trimmed by 3 bases and J by 4 bases, 8 bases remained unmatched. In DNA form, the CDR3 reads TGCAGCGTTGAGGGGTTAGCGGGAGGGATGTACAATGAGCAGTTCTTC. It codes for CSVEGLAGGMYNEQFF.

V is TRBV4-1 and J is TRBJ2-3; 7 nucleotides match TRBD2. Germline-derived CDR1 and CDR2 are MGHRA and YSYEKL. V shed 0 bases, J shed 4 bases, and the junction held 10 bases outside the gene matches. CDR3 length: 17 amino acids. This chain's CDR3 is CASSQDVQVRGADTQYF. The CDR3, as DNA: TGCGCCAGCAGCCAAGATGTTCAGGTCCGGGGGGCAGATACGCAGTATTTT.

The V call is TRBV7-9, the J call TRBJ2-1; tentative D call: TRBD1 (6 bases). CDR1 and CDR2 (germline): SEHNR, FQNEAQ (reference sequence). The V and J ends lost 2 bases and 6 bases respectively, with 11 bases between them. The CDR3 totals 14 residues. CDR3 coding DNA: TGTGCCAGCAGCTTATCTCAGGGGAGCAATGAGCAGTTCTTC. Encoded protein: CASSLSQGSNEQFF.

This clonotype was counted a single time. The chain uses TRBV13 and TRBJ2-3; 8 nucleotides match TRBD1. The junction had 7 bases not matched to a gene; V was cut back by 5 bases and J by 0 bases. The V gene's germline CDR1 is PRHDT and CDR2 FYEKMQ (reference sequence). This CDR3 contains 16 residues. The CDR3 region is CASSAEQGESTDTQYF. The CDR3 DNA is TGTGCCAGCAGCGCCGAACAGGGGGAGAGCACAGATACGCAGTATTTT. Full variable domain (rest looked up from reference TRBV13 and TRBJ2-3): AAGVIQSPRHLIKEKRETATLKCYPIPRHDTVYWYQQGPGQDPQFLISFYEKMQSDKGSIPDRFSAQQFSDYHSELNMSSLELGDSALYFCASSAEQGESTDTQYFGPGTRLTVL.

The genes are TRBV20-1 and TRBJ1-1; no clear D gene. The CDR3 totals 14 residues. Between the trimmed V and J ends, which lost 6 bases and 0 bases, there was a span of 14 bases. Germline V gives CDR1 DFQATT, CDR2 SNEGSKA (reference sequence). The CDR3 loop is CSARASFMNTEAFF. The DNA of the CDR3 is TGCAGTGCAAGGGCCTCTTTCATGAACACTGAAGCTTTCTTT.